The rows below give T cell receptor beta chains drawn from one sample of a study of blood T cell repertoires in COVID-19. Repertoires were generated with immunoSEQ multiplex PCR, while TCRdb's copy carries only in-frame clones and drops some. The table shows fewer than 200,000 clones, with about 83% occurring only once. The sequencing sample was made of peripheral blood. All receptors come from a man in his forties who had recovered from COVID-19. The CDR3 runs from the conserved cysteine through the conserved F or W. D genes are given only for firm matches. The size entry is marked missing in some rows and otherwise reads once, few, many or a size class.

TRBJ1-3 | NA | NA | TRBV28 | CASSGGTSGNTIYF | TGTGCCAGCAGTGGAGGAACCTCTGGAAACACCATATATTTT
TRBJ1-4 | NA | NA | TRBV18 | CASSPPAPGGKLFF | TGTGCCAGCTCACCACCGGCACCCGGGGGGAAACTGTTTTTT
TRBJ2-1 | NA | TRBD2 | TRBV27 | CASSFILRGTSGNEQFF | TGTGCCAGCAGTTTTATCCTCCGCGGGACTAGCGGCAATGAGCAGTTCTTC
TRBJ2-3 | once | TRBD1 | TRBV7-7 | CASSTGGADTQYF | TGTGCTAGCAGCACAGGGGGCGCCGATACGCAGTATTTT
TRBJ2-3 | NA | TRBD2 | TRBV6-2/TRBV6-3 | CASSYGRATDTQYF | TGTGCCAGCAGTTACGGGAGGGCCACAGATACGCAGTATTTT
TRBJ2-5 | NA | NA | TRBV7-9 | CASRQNSKETQYF | TGTGCCAGCAGACAGAATAGTAAAGAGACCCAGTACTTC
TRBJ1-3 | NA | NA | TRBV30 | CAWMQEHRDSGNTIYF | TGTGCCTGGATGCAAGAGCACAGGGATTCTGGAAACACCATATATTTT
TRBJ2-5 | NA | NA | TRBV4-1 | CASSPLPGETQYF | TGCGCCAGCAGCCCCCTACCGGGAGAGACCCAGTACTTC
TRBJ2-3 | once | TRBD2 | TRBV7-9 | CASTRGADTQYF | TGTGCCAGCACCCGGGGGGCAGATACGCAGTATTTT
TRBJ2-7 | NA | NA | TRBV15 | CATSRDERAYEQYF | TGTGCCACCAGCAGAGATGAGAGGGCCTACGAGCAGTACTTC
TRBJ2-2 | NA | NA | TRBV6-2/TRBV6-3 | CASSLQIGELFF | TGTGCCAGCAGCCTACAGATCGGGGAGCTGTTTTTT
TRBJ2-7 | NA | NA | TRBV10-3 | CAISERGYEQYF | TGTGCCATCAGTGAACGAGGCTACGAGCAGTACTTC
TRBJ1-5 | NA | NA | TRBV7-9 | CASSLDATGNQPQHF | TGTGCCAGCAGCTTAGATGCGACAGGCAATCAGCCCCAGCATTTT
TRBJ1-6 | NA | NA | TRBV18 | CASSPGRRSPLHF | TGTGCCAGCTCGCCGGGTCGGAGGTCACCCCTCCACTTT
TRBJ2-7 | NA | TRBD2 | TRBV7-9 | CASSFKREGYEQYF | TGTGCCAGCAGCTTCAAGCGGGAGGGCTACGAGCAGTACTTC
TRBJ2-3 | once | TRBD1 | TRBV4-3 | CASSQYRGDTQYF | TGCGCCAGCAGCCAGTACAGGGGTGATACGCAGTATTTT
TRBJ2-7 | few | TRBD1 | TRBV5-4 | CASSFGTGTYEQYF | TGTGCCAGCAGCTTCGGGACAGGGACCTACGAGCAGTACTTC
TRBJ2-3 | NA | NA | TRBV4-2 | CASSHGDSDTDTQYF | TGTGCCAGCAGCCATGGGGACTCAGACACAGATACGCAGTATTTT
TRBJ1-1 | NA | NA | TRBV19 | CASSNPVYTEAFF | TGTGCCAGTAGTAACCCAGTATATACTGAAGCTTTCTTT
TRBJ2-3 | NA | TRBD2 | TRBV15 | CATSRGGSGGAGTDTQYF | TGTGCCACCAGCCGGGGGGGTAGCGGGGGGGCCGGCACAGATACGCAGTATTTT
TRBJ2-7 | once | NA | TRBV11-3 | CASSFSDEQYF | TGTGCCAGCAGCTTCTCGGACGAGCAGTACTTC
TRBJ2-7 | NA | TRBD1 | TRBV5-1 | CASSLRTGGYEQYF | TGCGCCAGCAGCTTACGGACAGGGGGCTACGAGCAGTACTTC
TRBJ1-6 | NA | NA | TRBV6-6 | CASSYSTGGALHF | TGTGCCAGCAGTTACTCTACTGGGGGGGCCCTCCACTTT
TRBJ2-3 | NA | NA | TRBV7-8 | CASSFRKANTQYF | TGTGCCAGCAGCTTCCGGAAAGCGAATACGCAGTATTTT
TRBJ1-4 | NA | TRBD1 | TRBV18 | CASSPGRQGGSNEKLFF | TGTGCCAGCTCACCAGGGAGACAGGGGGGTTCCAATGAAAAACTGTTTTTT
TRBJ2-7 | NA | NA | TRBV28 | CASTQGGRTYEQYF | TGTGCCAGCACTCAGGGGGGTAGGACCTACGAGCAGTACTTC
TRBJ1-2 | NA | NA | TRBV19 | CASSIDRGTGANYGYTF | TGTGCCAGTAGTATAGACCGGGGGACCGGCGCTAACTATGGCTACACCTTC
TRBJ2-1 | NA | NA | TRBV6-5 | CASSYSWSSYNEQFF | TGTGCCAGCAGTTACTCGTGGAGCTCCTACAATGAGCAGTTCTTC
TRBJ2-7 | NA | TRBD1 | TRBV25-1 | CASRGQVVSEQYF | TGTGCCAGCAGGGGACAGGTCGTATCGGAGCAGTACTTC
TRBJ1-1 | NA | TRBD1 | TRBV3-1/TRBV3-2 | CASSPQTGMITEAFF | TGTGCCAGCAGCCCCCAGACAGGGATGATCACTGAAGCTTTCTTT
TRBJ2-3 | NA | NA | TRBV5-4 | CASSTPDGTSRDTQYF | TGTGCCAGCTCTACACCGGATGGGACATCAAGAGATACGCAGTATTTT
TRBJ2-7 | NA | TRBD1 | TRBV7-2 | CASSRGTGTYEQYF | TGTGCCAGCAGCAGAGGGACAGGCACCTACGAGCAGTACTTC
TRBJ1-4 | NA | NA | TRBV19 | CASSGLVGEKLFF | TGTGCCAGTAGTGGGCTGGTTGGGGAAAAACTGTTTTTT
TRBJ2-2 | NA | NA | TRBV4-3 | CASSQGRVGTGELFF | TGCGCCAGCAGCCAAGGGCGGGTCGGTACCGGGGAGCTGTTTTTT
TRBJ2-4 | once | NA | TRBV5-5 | CASSLGETKNIQYF | TGTGCCAGCAGCTTGGGAGAGACCAAAAACATTCAGTACTTC
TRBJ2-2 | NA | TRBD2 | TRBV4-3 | CASSQEGEGTGELFF | TGCGCCAGCAGCCAAGAAGGGGAGGGCACCGGGGAGCTGTTTTTT
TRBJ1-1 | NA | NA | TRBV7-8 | CASSRGGGADTEAFF | TGTGCCAGCAGCCGAGGGGGGGGCGCGGACACTGAAGCTTTCTTT
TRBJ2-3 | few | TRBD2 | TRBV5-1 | CASSLGLAGADTQYF | TGCGCCAGCAGCTTGGGACTAGCGGGAGCAGATACGCAGTATTTT